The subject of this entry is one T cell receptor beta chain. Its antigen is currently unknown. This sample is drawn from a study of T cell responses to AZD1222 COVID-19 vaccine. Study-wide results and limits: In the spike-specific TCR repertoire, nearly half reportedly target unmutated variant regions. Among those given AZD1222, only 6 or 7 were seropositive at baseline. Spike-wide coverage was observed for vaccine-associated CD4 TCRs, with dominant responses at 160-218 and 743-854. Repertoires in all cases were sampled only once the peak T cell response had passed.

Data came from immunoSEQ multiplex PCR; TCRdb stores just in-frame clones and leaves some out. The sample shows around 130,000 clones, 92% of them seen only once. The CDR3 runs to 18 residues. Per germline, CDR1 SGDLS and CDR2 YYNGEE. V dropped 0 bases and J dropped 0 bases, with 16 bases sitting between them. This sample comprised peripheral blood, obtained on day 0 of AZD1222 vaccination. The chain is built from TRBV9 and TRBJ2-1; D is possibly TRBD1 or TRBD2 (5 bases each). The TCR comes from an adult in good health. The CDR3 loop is CASSVEGERYSSYNEQFF. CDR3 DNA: TGTGCCAGCAGCGTAGAAGGGGAGCGTTATAGCTCCTACAATGAGCAGTTCTTC.